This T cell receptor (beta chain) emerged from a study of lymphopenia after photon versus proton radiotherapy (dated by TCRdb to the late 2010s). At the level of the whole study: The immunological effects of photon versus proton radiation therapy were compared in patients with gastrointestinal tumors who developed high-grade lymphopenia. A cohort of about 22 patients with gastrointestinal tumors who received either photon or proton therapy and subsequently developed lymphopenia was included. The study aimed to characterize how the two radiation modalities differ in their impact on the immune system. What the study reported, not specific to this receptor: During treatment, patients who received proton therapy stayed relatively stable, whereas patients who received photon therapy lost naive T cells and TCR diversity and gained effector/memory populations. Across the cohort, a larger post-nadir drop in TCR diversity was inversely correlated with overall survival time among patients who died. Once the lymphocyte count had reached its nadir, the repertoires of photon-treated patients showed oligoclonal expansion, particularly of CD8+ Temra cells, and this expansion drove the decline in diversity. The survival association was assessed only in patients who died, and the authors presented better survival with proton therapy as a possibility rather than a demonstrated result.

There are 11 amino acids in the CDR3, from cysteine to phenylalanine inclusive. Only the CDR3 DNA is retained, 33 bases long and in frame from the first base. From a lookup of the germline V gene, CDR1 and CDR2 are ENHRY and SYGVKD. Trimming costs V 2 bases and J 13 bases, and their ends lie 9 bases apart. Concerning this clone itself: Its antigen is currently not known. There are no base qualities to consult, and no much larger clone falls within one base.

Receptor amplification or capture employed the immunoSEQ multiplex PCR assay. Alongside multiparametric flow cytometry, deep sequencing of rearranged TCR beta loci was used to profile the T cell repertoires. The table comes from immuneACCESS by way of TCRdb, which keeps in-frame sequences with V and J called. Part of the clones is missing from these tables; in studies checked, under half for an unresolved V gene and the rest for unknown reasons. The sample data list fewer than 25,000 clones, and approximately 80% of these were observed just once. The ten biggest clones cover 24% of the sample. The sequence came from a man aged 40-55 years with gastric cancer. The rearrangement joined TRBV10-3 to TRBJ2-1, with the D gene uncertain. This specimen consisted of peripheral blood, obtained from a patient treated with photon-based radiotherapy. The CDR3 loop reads CAISEGRTQFF. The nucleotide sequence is TGTGCCATCAGTGAGGGTAGAACTCAGTTCTTC.